What follows describes a single T cell receptor (beta chain). The data stem from a study of CD8 T cells in ankylosing spondylitis. Looked up from germline, CDR1 is SGHAT and CDR2 is FQNNGV. With 5 bases clipped from V and 5 bases from J, the junction kept 13 bases outside the gene matches. There are 16 residues in the CDR3. MiXCR was run by TCRdb on the 5' RACE reads, yielding one entry per CDR3 protein. The sample consists of 300,000 to 350,000 distinct CDR3 sequences, around 15% of them appearing once. The clonotype was recovered from a male donor with ankylosing spondylitis or in good health (not recorded which). Sequenced sample: blood, either unsorted or a sorted T cell fraction (not recorded which). This sequence joins TRBV11-2 and TRBJ2-7; 9 bases map to TRBD1. The CDR3 nucleotides are TGTGCCAGCAGCACAACACAGGGGGCGAGTTTCCACGAGCAGTACTTC. Protein product: CASSTTQGASFHEQYF.